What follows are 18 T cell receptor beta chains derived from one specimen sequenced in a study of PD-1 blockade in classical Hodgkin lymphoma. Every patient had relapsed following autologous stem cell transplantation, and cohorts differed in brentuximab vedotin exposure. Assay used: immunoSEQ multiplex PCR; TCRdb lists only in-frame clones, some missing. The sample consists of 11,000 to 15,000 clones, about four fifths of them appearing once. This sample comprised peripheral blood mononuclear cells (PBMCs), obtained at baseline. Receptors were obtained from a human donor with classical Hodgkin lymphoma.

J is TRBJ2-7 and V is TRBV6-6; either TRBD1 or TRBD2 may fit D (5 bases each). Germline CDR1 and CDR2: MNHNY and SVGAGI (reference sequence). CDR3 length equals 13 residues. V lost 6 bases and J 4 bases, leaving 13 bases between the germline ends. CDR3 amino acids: CASSPGTAYEQYF. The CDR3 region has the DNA TGTGCCAGCAGCCCCGGGACGGCGTACGAGCAGTACTTC.

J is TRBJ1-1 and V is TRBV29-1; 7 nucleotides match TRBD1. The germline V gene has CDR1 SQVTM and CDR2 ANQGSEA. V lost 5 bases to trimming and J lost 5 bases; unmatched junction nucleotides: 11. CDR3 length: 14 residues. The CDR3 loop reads CSVRRTGGGTEAFF. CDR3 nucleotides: TGCAGCGTTCGAAGGACAGGAGGGGGTACTGAAGCTTTCTTT. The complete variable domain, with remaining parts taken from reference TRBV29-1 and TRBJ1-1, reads SAVISQKPSRDICQRGTSLTIQCQVDSQVTMMFWYRQQPGQSLTLIATANQGSEATYESGFVIDKFPISRPNLTFSTLTVSNMSPEDSSIYLCSVRRTGGGTEAFFGQGTRLTVV.

The CDR3 DNA sequence: TGTGCCAGCAGTTACTCGAGGGGTACGGGAAACACCATATATTTT. As protein: CASSYSRGTGNTIYF. The chain combines TRBV6-5 with TRBJ1-3, with a possible D match to TRBD1 (5 bases). The germline V and J ends were trimmed by 0 bases and 4 bases, with 10 bases remaining between them. The CDR3 length is 15 residues. The V gene's germline CDR1 is MNHEY and CDR2 SVGAGI.

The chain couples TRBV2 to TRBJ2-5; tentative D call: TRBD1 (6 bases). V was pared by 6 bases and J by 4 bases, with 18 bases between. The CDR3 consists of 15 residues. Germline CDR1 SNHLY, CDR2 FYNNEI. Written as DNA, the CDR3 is TGTGCCAGCAGAAACACAAACAGGGCAGGAGAGACCCAGTACTTC. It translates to CASRNTNRAGETQYF.

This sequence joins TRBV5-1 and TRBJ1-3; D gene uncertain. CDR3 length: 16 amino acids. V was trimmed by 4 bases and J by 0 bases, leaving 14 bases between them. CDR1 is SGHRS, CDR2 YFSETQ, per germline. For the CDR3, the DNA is TGCGCCAGCAGCCCGATACAGAGTTACTCTGGAAACACCATATATTTT. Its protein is CASSPIQSYSGNTIYF.

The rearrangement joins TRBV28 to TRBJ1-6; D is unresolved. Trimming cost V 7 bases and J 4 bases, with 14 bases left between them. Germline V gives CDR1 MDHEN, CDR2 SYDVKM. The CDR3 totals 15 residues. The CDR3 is CASNEGSAYNSPLHF. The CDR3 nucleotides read TGTGCCAGCAACGAGGGTAGCGCGTATAATTCACCCCTCCACTTT.

For the CDR3, the DNA is TGTGCCAGCTCACCAGGGTGGATTAATGAGCAGTTCTTC. Its translation: CASSPGWINEQFF. The chain employs TRBV18 and TRBJ2-1; D gene unclear. V was pared by 2 bases and J by 7 bases, with 9 bases between. This CDR3 region has 13 residues. Germline V gene data show CDR1 as KGHSH and CDR2 as LQKENI.

CDR3 in amino acids: CASSFQGPPYEQYF. In DNA form, the CDR3 reads TGTGCCAGCAGTTTTCAGGGGCCCCCCTACGAGCAGTACTTC. This sequence joins TRBV27 and TRBJ2-7, with D possibly TRBD1 on 6 matching bases. The CDR3 extends over 14 amino acids. Germline assignment: CDR1 MNHEY and CDR2 SMNVEV (reference sequence). With 3 bases removed from V and 2 bases from J, the gap between germline ends came to 11 bases.

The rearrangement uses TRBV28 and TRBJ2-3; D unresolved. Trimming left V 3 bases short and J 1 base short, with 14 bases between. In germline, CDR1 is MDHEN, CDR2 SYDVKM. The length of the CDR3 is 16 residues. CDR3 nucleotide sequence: TGTGCCAGCAGTTTGATGCAGGCTGTGGGCACAGATACGCAGTATTTT. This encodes CASSLMQAVGTDTQYF.

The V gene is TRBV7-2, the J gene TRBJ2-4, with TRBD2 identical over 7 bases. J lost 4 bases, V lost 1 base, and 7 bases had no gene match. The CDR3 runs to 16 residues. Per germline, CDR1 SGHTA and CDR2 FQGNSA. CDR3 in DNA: TGTGCCAGCAGCTTAGTGTCGGGGGGTTTGAAAAACATTCAGTACTTC. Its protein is CASSLVSGGLKNIQYF.

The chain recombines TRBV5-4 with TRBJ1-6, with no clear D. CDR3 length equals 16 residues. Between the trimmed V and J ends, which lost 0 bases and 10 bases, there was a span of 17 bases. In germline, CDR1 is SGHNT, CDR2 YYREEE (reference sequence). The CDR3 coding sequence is TGTGCCAGCAGCTTGGTCGGCAGCGGTATGAAGTCACCCCTCCACTTT. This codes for CASSLVGSGMKSPLHF. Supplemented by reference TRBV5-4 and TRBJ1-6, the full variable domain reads ETGVTQSPTHLIKTRGQQVTLRCSSQSGHNTVSWYQQALGQGPQFIFQYYREEENGRGNFPPRFSGLQFPNYSSELNVNALELDDSALYLCASSLVGSGMKSPLHFGNGTRLTVT.

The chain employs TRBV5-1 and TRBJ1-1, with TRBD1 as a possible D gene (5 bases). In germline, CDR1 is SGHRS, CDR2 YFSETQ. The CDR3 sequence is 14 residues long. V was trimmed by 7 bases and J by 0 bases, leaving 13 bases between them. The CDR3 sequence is CASQERGMNTEAFF. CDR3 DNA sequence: TGCGCCAGCCAGGAACGGGGGATGAACACTGAAGCTTTCTTT.

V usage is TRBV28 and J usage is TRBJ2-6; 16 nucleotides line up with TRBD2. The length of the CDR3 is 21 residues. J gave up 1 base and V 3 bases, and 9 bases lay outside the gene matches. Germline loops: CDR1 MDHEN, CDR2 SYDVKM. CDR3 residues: CASSFWGLAGGPRSGANVLTF. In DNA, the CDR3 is TGTGCCAGCAGTTTTTGGGGACTAGCGGGGGGGCCTAGGTCTGGGGCCAACGTCCTGACTTTC.

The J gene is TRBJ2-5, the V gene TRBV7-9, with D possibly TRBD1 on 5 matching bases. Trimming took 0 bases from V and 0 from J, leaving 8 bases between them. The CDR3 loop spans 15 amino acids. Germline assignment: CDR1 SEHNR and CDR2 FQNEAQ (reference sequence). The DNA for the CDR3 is TGTGCCAGCAGCTTAGCGCAGGGCAACCAAGAGACCCAGTACTTC. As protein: CASSLAQGNQETQYF.

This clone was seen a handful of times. CDR3 in DNA: TGTGCCAGCAGTCAAAAAGAGACCCAGTACTTC. Its translation is CASSQKETQYF. J is TRBJ2-5 and V is TRBV7-9; unclear D gene. Germline CDR1 is SEHNR and CDR2 is FQNEAQ (reference sequence). This CDR3 spans 11 amino acids. V was trimmed by 6 bases and J by 3 bases, leaving 5 bases between them.

The CDR3 sequence is CASLRRGGYHEQYF. The DNA of the CDR3 is TGTGCCAGCCTTCGGCGGGGGGGTTACCACGAGCAGTACTTC. The gene calls are TRBV5-6 and TRBJ2-7, with 9 positions matching TRBD2. The CDR3 covers 14 residues. With 7 bases clipped from V and 5 bases from J, the junction kept 10 bases outside the gene matches. The germline V gene has CDR1 SGHDT and CDR2 YYEEEE.

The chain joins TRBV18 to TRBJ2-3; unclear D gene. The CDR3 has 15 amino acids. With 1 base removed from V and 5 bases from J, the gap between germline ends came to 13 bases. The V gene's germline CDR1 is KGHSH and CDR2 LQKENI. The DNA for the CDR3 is TGTGCCAGCTCACCACAGTTCTCAGCAGGAGATACGCAGTATTTT. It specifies CASSPQFSAGDTQYF.

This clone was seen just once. The CDR3 bases are TGCGCCAGCAGTGAAATCCGGGACAGCCGTGGCTACACCTTC. Protein sequence: CASSEIRDSRGYTF. The V gene is TRBV10-2, the J gene TRBJ1-2; 7 nucleotides match TRBD1. There are 14 residues in the CDR3. With V trimmed by 3 bases and J by 7 bases, 8 bases remained unmatched. Per the germline V gene, CDR1 is WSHSY and CDR2 is SAAADI.